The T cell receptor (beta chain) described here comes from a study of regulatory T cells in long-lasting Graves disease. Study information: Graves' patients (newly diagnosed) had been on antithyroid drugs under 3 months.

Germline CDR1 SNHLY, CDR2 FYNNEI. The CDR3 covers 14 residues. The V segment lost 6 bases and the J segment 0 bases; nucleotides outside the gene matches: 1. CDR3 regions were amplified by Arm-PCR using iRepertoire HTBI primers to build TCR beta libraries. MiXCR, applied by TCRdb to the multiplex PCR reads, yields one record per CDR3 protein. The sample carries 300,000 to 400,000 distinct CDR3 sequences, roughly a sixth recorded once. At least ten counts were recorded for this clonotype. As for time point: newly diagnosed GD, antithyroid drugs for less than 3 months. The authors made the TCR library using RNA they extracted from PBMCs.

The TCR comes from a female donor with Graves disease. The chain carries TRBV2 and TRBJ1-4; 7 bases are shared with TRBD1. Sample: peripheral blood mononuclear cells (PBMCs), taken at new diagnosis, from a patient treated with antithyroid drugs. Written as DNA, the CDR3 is TGTGCCAGCAGCCAGGGGGCAACTAATGAAAAACTGTTTTTT. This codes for CASSQGATNEKLFF.